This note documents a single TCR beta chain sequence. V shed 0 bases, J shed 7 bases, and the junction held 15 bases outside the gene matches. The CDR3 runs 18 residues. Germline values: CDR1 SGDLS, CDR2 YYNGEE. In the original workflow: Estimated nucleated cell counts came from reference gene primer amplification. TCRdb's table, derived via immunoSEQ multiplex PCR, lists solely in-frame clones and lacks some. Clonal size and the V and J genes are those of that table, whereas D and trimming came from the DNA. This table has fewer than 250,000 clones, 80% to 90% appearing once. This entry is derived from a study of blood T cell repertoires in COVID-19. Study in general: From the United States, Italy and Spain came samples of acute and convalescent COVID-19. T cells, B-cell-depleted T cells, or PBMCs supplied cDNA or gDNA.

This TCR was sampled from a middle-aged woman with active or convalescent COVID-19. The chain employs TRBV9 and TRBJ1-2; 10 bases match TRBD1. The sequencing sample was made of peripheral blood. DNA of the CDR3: TGTGCCAGCAGCGTAGTCCCAGGCGCAGGGTGGGACAGGGGTGGCTACACCTTC. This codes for CASSVVPGAGWDRGGYTF.